A selection of T cell receptor beta chains follows, all from one sample in a study of neurological immune-mediated disorders. TCRdb processed the 5' RACE reads anew with MiXCR; each CDR3 protein has one entry. Altogether about 46,000 distinct CDR3 sequences are present, less than 5% being singletons, with the ten largest covering around 6%. Sequencing was carried out using PBMCs. These TCRs come from an older woman with multiple sclerosis. CDR3s include the opening cysteine and the closing phenylalanine or tryptophan. The D gene is left open where the match is weak. Size values are once, few and many counts, or a class for expanded clones, and some rows have none.

v_gene	d_gene	j_gene	abundance	CDR3nt	CDR3aa
TRBV20-1	-	TRBJ1-1	few	TGCAGTGCTACACCTGAAAGGAACACTGAAGCTTTCTTT	CSATPERNTEAFF
TRBV12-3/TRBV12-4	-	TRBJ1-3	many	TGTGCCAGCAGTTTAGAAGACGTCTCAGGAAACACCATATATTTT	CASSLEDVSGNTIYF
TRBV20-1	TRBD1	TRBJ2-1	-	TGCAGTGCGAGGACAGGGGAGGCCTACAATGAGCAGTTCTTC	CSARTGEAYNEQFF
TRBV10-3	-	TRBJ1-5	many	TGTGCCATCAGTGAGTGGACAGTCCTAGATCAGCCCCAGCATTTT	CAISEWTVLDQPQHF
TRBV21-1	-	TRBJ1-3	many	TGTGCCAGCAGCAAGGAGGAGGCCTACTCTGGAAACACCATATATTTT	CASSKEEAYSGNTIYF
TRBV5-1	-	TRBJ2-1	many	TGCGCCAGCAGGACGGGTTCCTACAATGAGCAGTTCTTC	CASRTGSYNEQFF
TRBV7-2	-	TRBJ2-5	many	TGTGCCAGCAGCTATTCCGGGACGGCTCAAGAGACCCAGTACTTC	CASSYSGTAQETQYF
TRBV5-1	-	TRBJ1-2	many	TGCGCCAGCAGCTTGGACTTACTTAACTATGGCTACACCTTC	CASSLDLLNYGYTF
TRBV5-1	-	TRBJ2-2	many	TGCGCCAGCAGCTTGGTAGGTGCAGCGAACACCGGGGAGCTGTTTTTT	CASSLVGAANTGELFF
TRBV5-1	-	TRBJ1-5	-	TGCGCCAAGCGAATTGCGGACACGAATCAGCCCCAGAATTTT	CAKRIADTNQPQNF
TRBV7-7	-	TRBJ2-1	many	TGTGCCAGCAGCCAGCAGCTCTCCAGTGAGCAGTTCTTC	CASSQQLSSEQFF
TRBV4-3	TRBD1	TRBJ1-4	few	TGCGCCAGCAGCCCCAGGGGGGGCGAAAAACTGTTTTTT	CASSPRGGEKLFF
TRBV4-3	-	TRBJ2-3	once	TGCGCCAGCAGCCTCAGCCGTAGGGCGGGAGATACGCAGTATTTT	CASSLSRRAGDTQYF
TRBV12-3/TRBV12-4	-	TRBJ2-3	many	TGTGCCAGCAGTTTTAGCGCAGATACGCAGTATTTT	CASSFSADTQYF
TRBV5-1	-	TRBJ2-3	many	TGCGCCAGCACGGTGTTGCGGATCACAGATACGCAGTATTTT	CASTVLRITDTQYF
TRBV20-1	TRBD1	TRBJ2-7	few	TGCAGTGCTGGGCCGGGACAGGGCTACGAGCAGTACTTC	CSAGPGQGYEQYF
TRBV6-2/TRBV6-3	TRBD1	TRBJ2-2	many	TGTGCCAGCACCAGACAGGGGGAGACTTCCCGGGAGCTGTTTTTT	CASTRQGETSRELFF
TRBV5-1	-	TRBJ1-2	-	TGCGCCAGCAGCCATAATCGGGACACAGCTAACTATGGCTACACCTTC	CASSHNRDTANYGYTF
TRBV9	-	TRBJ2-5	many	TGTGCCAGCAGCGTAGATCTAGGAGAGACCCAGTACTTC	CASSVDLGETQYF
TRBV20-1	-	TRBJ2-3	many	TGCAGTGCTAGACCGAGGACAGATACGCAGTATTTT	CSARPRTDTQYF
TRBV24-1	-	TRBJ1-5	many	TGTGCCACCAGTGTCGACAGCAATCAGCCCCAGCATTTT	CATSVDSNQPQHF
TRBV3-1	TRBD2	TRBJ2-1	few	TGTGCCAGCAGCCAAGATCTGGCTAGCGGGGGCGATGAGCAGTTCTTC	CASSQDLASGGDEQFF
TRBV3-1	TRBD2	TRBJ2-7	few	TGTGCCAGCAGCCAAGTTGGGACTAGCGGCGAGCAGTACTTC	CASSQVGTSGEQYF
TRBV14	TRBD1	TRBJ2-5	many	TGTGCCAGCAGCCAGGACAGGCGGTGGGCAGAGACCCAGTACTTC	CASSQDRRWAETQYF
TRBV7-2	-	TRBJ2-5	few	TGTGCCAGCAGCTTAGACGAGGAGACCCAGTACTTC	CASSLDEETQYF
TRBV6-2/TRBV6-3	-	TRBJ2-1	-	TGTGCCAGCAGTTACTCGACCTATGAGCAGTTCTTC	CASSYSTYEQFF
TRBV20-1	TRBD1	TRBJ2-3	few	TGCAGGCCCGCACCACAGGGGTTGAGCACAGATACGCAGTATTTT	CRPAPQGLSTDTQYF
TRBV11-3	-	TRBJ2-7	many	TGTGCCAGCAGCTTAGATCAAGTACGAGTGCAGTACTTC	CASSLDQVRVQYF
TRBV7-9	-	TRBJ2-7	many	TGTGCCAGCAGCCGCGGACGGGACTACGAGCAGTACTTC	CASSRGRDYEQYF
TRBV19	-	TRBJ1-2	few	TGTGCCAGTGGGTTTCATGGCTACACCTTC	CASGFHGYTF
TRBV29-1	TRBD1	TRBJ1-2	-	TGCAGCGTTGGGGTAGTGGGACAGGGGGCGCGGGGCTACACCTTC	CSVGVVGQGARGYTF
TRBV20-1	-	TRBJ1-2	-	TGCAGTGCTAGAAAGGGGGATAACTATGGCTACACCTTC	CSARKGDNYGYTF
TRBV10-3	TRBD1	TRBJ2-5	many	TGTGCCATCAGCCCGGACAGGGAAAAAGAGACCCAGTACTTC	CAISPDREKETQYF
TRBV3-1	-	TRBJ1-5	few	TGTGCCAGCAGCCAAGCCCTGGGGGAACAGCCCCAGCATTTT	CASSQALGEQPQHF
TRBV15	-	TRBJ2-7	many	TGTGCCACCAGCAGAGATCTAGCCGAGCAGTACTTC	CATSRDLAEQYF
TRBV20-1	-	TRBJ2-3	-	TGCAGTGCTAGTCCAACCCCTCCAGATACGCAGTATTTT	CSASPTPPDTQYF
TRBV10-2	-	TRBJ2-3	-	TGCGCCAGCAGTGAAGGAATGGAGCCAGATACGCAGTATTTT	CASSEGMEPDTQYF
TRBV9	-	TRBJ1-1	few	TGTGCCAGCAGCGTAGGAGGGGGAACATTGAACACTGAAGCTTTCTTT	CASSVGGGTLNTEAFF
TRBV7-2	TRBD2	TRBJ2-3	few	TGTGCCAGCAGCTTAGGCGGGACTAGCGGTACGCAGTATTTT	CASSLGGTSGTQYF
TRBV5-1	-	TRBJ2-3	many	TGCGCCAGCAGCTTGGCCTCTAACACAGATACGCAGTATTTT	CASSLASNTDTQYF
TRBV20-1	TRBD2	TRBJ2-3	many	TGCAGTGCTAGCCCGGGGGGTGGTAAAGATACGCAGTATTTT	CSASPGGGKDTQYF
TRBV5-1	-	TRBJ2-1	-	TGCGCCAACAGCTCCACTACTGGCTCCTACAATGAGCAGTTCTTC	CANSSTTGSYNEQFF
TRBV20-1	-	TRBJ2-5	-	TGCAGTGCCGATAAAGTCGGCAGATCGCCCCTTGAAGAGACCCAGTACTTC	CSADKVGRSPLEETQYF
TRBV3-1	-	TRBJ2-5	many	TGTGCCAGCAGCCAAGATTTGGCTAGCCTTGAGACCCAGTACTTC	CASSQDLASLETQYF
TRBV7-2	-	TRBJ1-2	few	TGTGCCAGCAGCTTAGCGAGGGCAACTCCGGGGGGTGGCTACACCTTC	CASSLARATPGGGYTF
TRBV7-2	-	TRBJ2-3	many	TGTGCCAGCAGCTTACGGAGCGGAGCCACAGATACGCAGTATTTT	CASSLRSGATDTQYF
TRBV12-3/TRBV12-4	TRBD2	TRBJ2-3	-	TGTGCCAGTTACCTAGCGGGAGAAGGGCAGTATTTT	CASYLAGEGQYF